These 23 T cell receptor beta chains originate from one sample sequenced in a study of cytomegalovirus exposure and HLA in healthy donors. Vbeta (60) and Jbeta (13) primers were used in the PCR. Some clones are missing from TCRdb's copy, which holds only in-frame ones; the method was immunoSEQ multiplex PCR. Among about 140,000 clones, 75% to 80% were seen once, and the ten largest hold under 2%. Sequencing was carried out using PBMCs. The receptors were gathered from a female donor in good health and CMV-seronegative.

This clone was seen only a few times. The J gene is TRBJ1-1, the V gene TRBV6-5; D gene uncertain. CDR3 length: 13 residues. Trimming cost V 0 bases and J 4 bases, with 6 bases left between them. Germline-derived CDR1 and CDR2 are MNHEY and SVGAGI. CDR3 DNA: TGTGCCAGCAGTTACTCTCCGGGCACTGAAGCTTTCTTT. Translated: CASSYSPGTEAFF.

There are a few counts of this clone. This chain links TRBV5-1 with TRBJ1-5; 7 bases are shared with TRBD1. Germline loops: CDR1 SGHRS, CDR2 YFSETQ. The junction had 2 bases not matched to a gene; V was cut back by 0 bases and J by 8 bases. This CDR3 has 13 amino acids. The CDR3 nucleotides are TGCGCCAGCAGCTTGGGACAGGGTGAGCCCCAGCATTTT. Amino acid sequence: CASSLGQGEPQHF.

This clone was counted at least ten times. The chain links TRBV5-1 to TRBJ2-3, with D perhaps TRBD1 (5 bases). The V gene's germline CDR1 is SGHRS and CDR2 YFSETQ. The germline V and J ends were trimmed by 4 bases and 0 bases, with 15 bases remaining between them. The CDR3 loop spans 16 amino acids. DNA of the CDR3: TGCGCCAGCAGCACCCCCCAGGGATTCAGCACAGATACGCAGTATTTT. This translates into CASSTPQGFSTDTQYF.

The DNA of the CDR3 is TGTGCCAGTCATCTGGGAGGGGCCAGCCCAGATACGCAGTATTTT. Translated: CASHLGGASPDTQYF. The V gene is TRBV6-5, the J gene TRBJ2-3; TRBD2 agrees at 7 bases. Germline lookup yields CDR1 MNHEY and CDR2 SVGAGI. V was pared by 9 bases and J by 4 bases, with 13 bases of the junction left unmatched. This CDR3 is built from 15 residues.

This chain joins TRBV6-4 and TRBJ2-3, with TRBD2 matching over 9 bases. V shed 2 bases and J 4 bases; nucleotides not matched to a gene: 7. The CDR3 totals 16 residues. Germline CDR1 and CDR2: MRHNA and SNTAGT. For the CDR3, the DNA is TGTGCCAGCAGTGACAAGGCGGGGGGGCACTCAGATACGCAGTATTTT. Protein product: CASSDKAGGHSDTQYF.

The chain couples TRBV5-1 to TRBJ1-4; D possibly corresponds to TRBD1 (6 bases). CDR1 and CDR2 (germline): SGHRS, YFSETQ. The CDR3 covers 16 residues. V was trimmed by 4 bases and J by 8 bases, leaving 21 bases between them. The CDR3 coding sequence is TGCGCCAGCAGCGTGGAACCGGGACACCGTACCGAAAAACTGTTTTTT. It specifies CASSVEPGHRTEKLFF.

The rearrangement uses TRBV6-4 and TRBJ1-5; D remains unclear. Germline CDR1 and CDR2: MRHNA and SNTAGT. The germline V and J ends were trimmed by 3 bases and 6 bases, with 9 bases remaining between them. The CDR3 contains 13 residues. DNA of the CDR3: TGTGCCAGCAGTGAGGTCCGGGGTCAGCCCCAGCATTTT. Amino acids: CASSEVRGQPQHF.

The V and J genes are TRBV27 and TRBJ1-1, with no clear D. The CDR3 is 11 residues long. Trimming pared 8 bases from V and 2 bases from J, leaving 6 bases between. Germline CDR1 and CDR2: MNHEY and SMNVEV (reference sequence). The CDR3, as DNA: TGTGCCAGCCGGAGCAACACTGAAGCTTTCTTT. Translating gives CASRSNTEAFF.

V usage is TRBV27 and J usage is TRBJ2-3, with 8 bases lining up with TRBD2. Trimming cost V 7 bases and J 2 bases; bases outside gene matches: 2. The CDR3 covers 13 residues. The germline V gene has CDR1 MNHEY and CDR2 SMNVEV (reference sequence). The CDR3 coding sequence is TGTGCCAGCATGCGGGGGGTCACAGATACGCAGTATTTT. This translates into CASMRGVTDTQYF.

The rearrangement joins TRBV6-6 to TRBJ1-1, with TRBD1 identical over 7 bases. Germline loops: CDR1 MNHNY, CDR2 SVGAGI (reference sequence). The CDR3 spans 14 residues. V lost 5 bases and J lost 7; bases outside the gene matches: 10. This CDR3 reads CASSPVQGLSEAFF. The CDR3 DNA follows: TGTGCCAGCAGTCCCGTACAGGGGTTGAGTGAAGCTTTCTTT.

The chain couples TRBV27 to TRBJ2-3; possible D gene TRBD2, 5 bases. This CDR3 spans 14 amino acids. Between the trimmed V and J ends, which lost 6 bases and 5 bases, there was a span of 15 bases. Germline lookup yields CDR1 MNHEY and CDR2 SMNVEV (reference sequence). The CDR3 nucleotides read TGTGCCAGCAGCCCAGGCCAGGCGGGAGATACGCAGTATTTT. It yields the protein CASSPGQAGDTQYF.

This clone was detected a few times. This chain links TRBV5-6 with TRBJ1-5; 8 bases map to TRBD1. The CDR3 extends over 16 amino acids. CDR1 is SGHDT and CDR2 is YYEEEE in the germline V gene. Trimming at V came to 0 bases and at J to 6 bases, leaving 8 bases not matched to a gene. CDR3 loop: CASSLGTGREGQPQHF. The CDR3 DNA is TGTGCCAGCAGCTTGGGGACAGGGAGAGAGGGTCAGCCCCAGCATTTT.

The V call is TRBV27, the J call TRBJ2-7; 7 bases map to TRBD1. CDR1 MNHEY and CDR2 SMNVEV come from the germline V gene (reference sequence). V dropped 4 bases and J dropped 9; count of bases not matched to a gene: 15. The CDR3 runs 15 residues. The CDR3 region has the DNA TGTGCCAGCAGTTCCTCCAGGGGGAGCAACCGGAGGCAGTACTTC. Translated, it gives CASSSSRGSNRRQYF.

V gene TRBV6-6 combines with J gene TRBJ1-1; possibly TRBD1 for D (6 bases). From germline, CDR1 is MNHNY and CDR2 SVGAGI (reference sequence). The CDR3 totals 15 residues. V lost 2 bases and J lost 5, with 15 bases in between. In DNA, the CDR3 is TGTGCCAGCAGTTACCCTTCGGGGGGCGGAACTGAAGCTTTCTTT. Translated, it gives CASSYPSGGGTEAFF.

The genes are TRBV29-1 and TRBJ1-2, with D maybe TRBD1 (5 bases). V was clipped by 4 bases and J by 3 bases, with 12 bases between them. The CDR3 totals 13 residues. In germline, CDR1 is SQVTM, CDR2 ANQGSEA. In DNA form, the CDR3 reads TGCAGCGTTGTTTCAGGGAGGGACTATGGCTACACCTTC. This codes for CSVVSGRDYGYTF. The complete variable domain, with remaining parts taken from reference TRBV29-1 and TRBJ1-2, reads SAVISQKPSRDICQRGTSLTIQCQVDSQVTMMFWYRQQPGQSLTLIATANQGSEATYESGFVIDKFPISRPNLTFSTLTVSNMSPEDSSIYLCSVVSGRDYGYTFGSGTRLTVV.

V and J are TRBV27 and TRBJ2-2; D possibly corresponds to TRBD2 (5 bases). In germline, CDR1 is MNHEY, CDR2 SMNVEV (reference sequence). CDR3 length: 23 residues. Trimming pared 2 bases from V and 0 bases from J, leaving 31 bases between. The CDR3 here is CASSLRRREVEAIVLPNTGELFF. In DNA, the CDR3 is TGTGCCAGCAGTTTAAGGCGTCGGGAAGTGGAGGCGATAGTTTTGCCGAACACCGGGGAGCTGTTTTTT.

This chain connects TRBV11-3 to TRBJ2-7, with 9 bases lining up with TRBD1. The length of the CDR3 is 15 residues. Germline V lookup: CDR1 SGHNT, CDR2 YENEEA. Trimming cost V 5 bases and J 4 bases; bases outside gene matches: 9. CDR3 DNA sequence: TGTGCCAGCAGCCCTCTTAGACAGGGGGGATACGAGCAGTACTTC. It specifies CASSPLRQGGYEQYF.

This clone was seen a few times. The rearrangement uses TRBV2 and TRBJ1-5; D is possibly TRBD1 (6 bases). In germline, CDR1 is SNHLY, CDR2 FYNNEI. The CDR3 is 15 residues long. V lost 4 bases and J lost 0, with 10 bases in between. The CDR3 region has the DNA TGTGCCAGCAGTGGGGACACATATAGCAATCAGCCCCAGCATTTT. This encodes CASSGDTYSNQPQHF.

The J gene is TRBJ1-1, the V gene TRBV7-6; 7 bases agree with TRBD1. This CDR3 comprises 15 residues. Per the germline V gene, CDR1 is SGHVS and CDR2 is FNYEAQ. The ends lost 1 base at V and 4 bases at J; junction bases unmatched: 6. The DNA for the CDR3 is TGTGCCAGCAGCTTAGGCCGACAGGGATTCACTGAAGCTTTCTTT. Translated: CASSLGRQGFTEAFF.

The chain combines TRBV5-1 with TRBJ2-7; 11 bases map to TRBD1. CDR1 SGHRS and CDR2 YFSETQ come from the germline V gene. The J segment lost 6 bases and the V segment lost 1 base, leaving 6 bases of the junction unmatched. The CDR3 extends over 15 amino acids. The CDR3 sequence: CASSLWGTGGGEQYF. As DNA, the CDR3 is TGCGCCAGCAGCTTGTGGGGGACAGGGGGAGGCGAGCAGTACTTC.

The chain carries TRBV27 and TRBJ1-4; 7 nucleotides agree with TRBD1. The CDR3 totals 15 residues. With 2 bases clipped from V and 7 bases from J, the junction kept 7 bases outside the gene matches. Looked up from germline, CDR1 is MNHEY and CDR2 is SMNVEV (reference sequence). The CDR3 DNA reads TGTGCCAGCAGTTTAGAAGGGGGCTTGGTTGAAAAACTGTTTTTT. This translates into CASSLEGGLVEKLFF.

In its sample, this clone was seen once. The gene calls are TRBV2 and TRBJ1-1; D gene ambiguous. CDR3 length equals 10 residues. Trimming shortened V by 6 bases and J by 9 bases, and 8 bases separated the two germline ends. Per the germline V gene, CDR1 is SNHLY and CDR2 is FYNNEI. The CDR3 DNA reads as TGTGCCAGCAGGGGAGGTCAAGCTTTCTTT. Translation gives CASRGGQAFF.

Regarding this clone: Different DNA sequences within this sample yield the same CDR3. The J gene is TRBJ1-4, the V gene TRBV5-5, with TRBD1 matching over 7 bases. This CDR3 comprises 14 residues. After removal of 0 bases from V and 8 bases from J, the junction contained 4 bases not matched to a gene. The germline CDR1 and CDR2 sequences are SGHKS and YYEKEE (reference sequence). CDR3 sequence: CASSLDRGGEKLFF. CDR3 in DNA: TGTGCCAGCAGCTTGGACAGGGGTGGGGAAAAACTGTTTTTT.